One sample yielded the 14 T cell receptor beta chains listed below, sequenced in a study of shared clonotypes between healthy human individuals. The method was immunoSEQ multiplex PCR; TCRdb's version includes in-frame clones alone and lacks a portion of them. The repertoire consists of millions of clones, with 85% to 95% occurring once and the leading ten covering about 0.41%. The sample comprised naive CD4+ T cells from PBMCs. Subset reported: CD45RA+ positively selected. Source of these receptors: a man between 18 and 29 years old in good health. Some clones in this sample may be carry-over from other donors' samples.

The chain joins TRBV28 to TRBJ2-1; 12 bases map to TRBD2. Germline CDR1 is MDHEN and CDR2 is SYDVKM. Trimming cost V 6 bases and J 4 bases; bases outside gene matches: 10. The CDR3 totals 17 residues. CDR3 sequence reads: CASSRWTSGKGYNEQFF. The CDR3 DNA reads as TGTGCCAGCAGCAGATGGACTAGCGGGAAAGGGTACAATGAGCAGTTCTTC.

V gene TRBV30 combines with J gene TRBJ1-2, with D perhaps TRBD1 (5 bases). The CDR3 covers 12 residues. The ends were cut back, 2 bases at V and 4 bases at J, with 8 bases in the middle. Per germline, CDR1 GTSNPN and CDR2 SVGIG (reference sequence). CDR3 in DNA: TGTGCCTGGAGTATGACAGCCTATGGCTACACCTTC. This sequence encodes CAWSMTAYGYTF. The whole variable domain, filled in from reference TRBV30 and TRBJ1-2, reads SQTIHQWPATLVQPVGSPLSLECTVEGTSNPNLYWYRQAAGRGLQLLFYSVGIGQISSEVPQNLSASRPQDRQFILSSKKLLLSDSGFYLCAWSMTAYGYTFGSGTRLTVV.

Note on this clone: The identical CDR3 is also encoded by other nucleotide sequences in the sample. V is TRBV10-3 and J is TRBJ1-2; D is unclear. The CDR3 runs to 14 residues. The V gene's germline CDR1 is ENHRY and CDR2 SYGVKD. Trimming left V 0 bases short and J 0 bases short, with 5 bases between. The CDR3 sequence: CAISESGTNYGYTF. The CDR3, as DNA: TGTGCCATCAGTGAGTCGGGGACTAACTATGGCTACACCTTC.

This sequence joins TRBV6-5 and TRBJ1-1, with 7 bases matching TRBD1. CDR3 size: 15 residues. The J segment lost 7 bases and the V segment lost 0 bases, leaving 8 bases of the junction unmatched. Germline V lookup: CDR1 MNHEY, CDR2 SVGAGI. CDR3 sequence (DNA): TGTGCCAGCAGTTACTCATTTGTAGGGGGCGATGAAGCTTTCTTT. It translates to CASSYSFVGGDEAFF.

The CDR3 DNA reads as TGTGCCAGCAGTTCCCTAGGAGACAGGGGCTATGGCTACACCTTC. Protein: CASSSLGDRGYGYTF. The chain joins TRBV28 to TRBJ1-2; TRBD1 aligns across 8 bases. The ends lost 4 bases at V and 4 bases at J; junction bases unmatched: 8. This CDR3 spans 15 amino acids. Germline lookup yields CDR1 MDHEN and CDR2 SYDVKM.

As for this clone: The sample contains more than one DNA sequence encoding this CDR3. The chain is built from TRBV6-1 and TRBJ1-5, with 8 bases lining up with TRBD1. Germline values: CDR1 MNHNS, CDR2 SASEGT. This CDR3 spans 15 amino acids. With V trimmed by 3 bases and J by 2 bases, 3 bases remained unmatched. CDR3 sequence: CASSEAGGGNQPQHF. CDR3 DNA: TGTGCCAGCAGTGAGGCAGGGGGCGGCAATCAGCCCCAGCATTTT.

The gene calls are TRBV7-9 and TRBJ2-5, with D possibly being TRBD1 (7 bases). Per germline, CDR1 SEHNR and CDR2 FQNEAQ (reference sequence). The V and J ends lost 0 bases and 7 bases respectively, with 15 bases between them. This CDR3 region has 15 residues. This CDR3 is CASSLAQGGSGTQYF. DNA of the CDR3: TGTGCCAGCAGCTTAGCGCAGGGGGGCTCAGGGACCCAGTACTTC.

Here the CDR3 reads CASSLVGLDRLRNQPQHF. The CDR3 nucleotides read TGTGCCAGCAGCTTAGTGGGGCTGGACAGGTTACGAAATCAGCCCCAGCATTTT. V usage is TRBV11-1 and J usage is TRBJ1-5, with TRBD1 matching over 7 bases. Looked up from germline, CDR1 is SGHAT and CDR2 is FQDESV (reference sequence). The V and J ends lost 1 base and 4 bases, in that order; junction bases with no gene match: 13. This CDR3 region has 18 residues.

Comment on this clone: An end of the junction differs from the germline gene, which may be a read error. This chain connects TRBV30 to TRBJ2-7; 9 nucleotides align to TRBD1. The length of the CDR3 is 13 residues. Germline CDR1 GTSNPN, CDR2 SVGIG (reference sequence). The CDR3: CAWSQGGQGPTVF. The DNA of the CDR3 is TGTGCCTGGAGTCAAGGCGGACAGGGGCCCACAGTCTTC. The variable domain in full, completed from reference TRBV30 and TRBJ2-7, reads SQTIHQWPATLVQPVGSPLSLECTVEGTSNPNLYWYRQAAGRGLQLLFYSVGIGQISSEVPQNLSASRPQDRQFILSSKKLLLSDSGFYLCAWSQGGQGPTVFGPGTRLTVT.

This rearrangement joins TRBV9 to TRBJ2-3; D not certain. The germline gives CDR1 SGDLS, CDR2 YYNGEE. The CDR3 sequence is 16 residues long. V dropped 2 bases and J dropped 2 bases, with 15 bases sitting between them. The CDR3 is CASSVTPYHYTDTQYF. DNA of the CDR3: TGTGCCAGCAGCGTTACCCCGTACCATTACACAGATACGCAGTATTTT.

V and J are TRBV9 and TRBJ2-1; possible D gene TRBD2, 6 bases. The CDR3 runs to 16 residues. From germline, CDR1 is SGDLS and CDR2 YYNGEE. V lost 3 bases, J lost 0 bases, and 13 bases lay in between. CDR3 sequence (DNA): TGTGCCAGCAGCGACCTTAGCGGAAGCTCCTACAATGAGCAGTTCTTC. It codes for CASSDLSGSSYNEQFF.

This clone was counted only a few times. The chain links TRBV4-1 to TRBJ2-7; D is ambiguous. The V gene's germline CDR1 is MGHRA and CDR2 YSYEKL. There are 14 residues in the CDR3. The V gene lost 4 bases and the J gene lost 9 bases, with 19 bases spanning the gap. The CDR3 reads CASSPTSGNLGQYF. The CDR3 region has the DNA TGCGCCAGCAGCCCAACATCGGGCAATCTGGGGCAGTACTTC.

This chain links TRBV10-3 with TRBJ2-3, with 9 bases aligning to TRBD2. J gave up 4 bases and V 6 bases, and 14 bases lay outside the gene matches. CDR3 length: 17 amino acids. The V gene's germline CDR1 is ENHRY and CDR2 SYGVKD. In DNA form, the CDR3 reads TGTGCCATCAGCCTGGCTGCGGGAGGGAGGGTCGCAGATACGCAGTATTTT. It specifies CAISLAAGGRVADTQYF.

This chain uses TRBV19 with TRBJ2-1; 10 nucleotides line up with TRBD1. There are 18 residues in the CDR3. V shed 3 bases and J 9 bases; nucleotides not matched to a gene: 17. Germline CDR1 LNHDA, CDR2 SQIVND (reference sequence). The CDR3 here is CASSIGPPGQGPRGEQFF. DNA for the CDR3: TGTGCCAGTAGTATTGGCCCCCCGGGACAGGGGCCCCGGGGTGAGCAGTTCTTC.